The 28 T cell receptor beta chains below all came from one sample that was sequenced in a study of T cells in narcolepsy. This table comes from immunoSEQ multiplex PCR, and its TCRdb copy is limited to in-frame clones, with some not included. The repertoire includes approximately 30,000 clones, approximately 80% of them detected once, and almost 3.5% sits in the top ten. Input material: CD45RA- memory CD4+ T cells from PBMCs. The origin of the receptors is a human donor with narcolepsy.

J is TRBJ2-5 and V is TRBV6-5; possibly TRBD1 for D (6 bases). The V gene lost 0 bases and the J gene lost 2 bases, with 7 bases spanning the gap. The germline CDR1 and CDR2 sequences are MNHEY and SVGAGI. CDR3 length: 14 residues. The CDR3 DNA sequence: TGTGCCAGCAGTTACTCCCAGGGGCAAGAGACCCAGTACTTC. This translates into CASSYSQGQETQYF.

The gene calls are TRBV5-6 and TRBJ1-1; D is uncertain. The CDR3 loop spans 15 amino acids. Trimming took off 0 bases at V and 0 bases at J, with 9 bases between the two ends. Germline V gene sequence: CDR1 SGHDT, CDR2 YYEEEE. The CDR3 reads CASSLGRLMNTEAFF. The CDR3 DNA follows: TGTGCCAGCAGCTTGGGGCGGCTTATGAACACTGAAGCTTTCTTT.

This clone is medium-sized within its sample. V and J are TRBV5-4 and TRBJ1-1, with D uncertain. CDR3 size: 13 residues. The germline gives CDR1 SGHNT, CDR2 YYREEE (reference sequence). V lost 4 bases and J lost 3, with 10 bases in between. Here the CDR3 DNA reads TGTGCCAGCAGCGGGAGGGAGTACACTGAAGCTTTCTTT. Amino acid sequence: CASSGREYTEAFF. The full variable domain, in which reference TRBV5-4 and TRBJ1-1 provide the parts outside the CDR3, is ETGVTQSPTHLIKTRGQQVTLRCSSQSGHNTVSWYQQALGQGPQFIFQYYREEENGRGNFPPRFSGLQFPNYSSELNVNALELDDSALYLCASSGREYTEAFFGQGTRLTVV.

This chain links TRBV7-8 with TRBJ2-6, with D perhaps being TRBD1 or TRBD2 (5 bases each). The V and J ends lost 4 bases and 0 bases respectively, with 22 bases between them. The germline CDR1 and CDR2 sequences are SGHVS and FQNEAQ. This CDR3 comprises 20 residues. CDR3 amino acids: CASSSIRPGREFSGANVLTF. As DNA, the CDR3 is TGTGCCAGCAGCTCAATCCGACCGGGACGGGAATTCTCTGGGGCCAACGTCCTGACTTTC.

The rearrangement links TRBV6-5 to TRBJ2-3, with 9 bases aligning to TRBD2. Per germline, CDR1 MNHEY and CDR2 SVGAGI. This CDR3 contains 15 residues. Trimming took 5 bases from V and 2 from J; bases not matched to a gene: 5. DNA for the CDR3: TGTGCCAGCAGTACAAAGCGGGGGGCCACAGATACGCAGTATTTT. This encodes CASSTKRGATDTQYF.

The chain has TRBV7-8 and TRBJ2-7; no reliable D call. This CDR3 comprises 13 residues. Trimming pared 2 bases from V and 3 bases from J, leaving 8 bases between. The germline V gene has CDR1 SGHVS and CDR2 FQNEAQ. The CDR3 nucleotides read TGTGCCAGCAGCTTATTCACGCTCTACGAGCAGTACTTC. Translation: CASSLFTLYEQYF.

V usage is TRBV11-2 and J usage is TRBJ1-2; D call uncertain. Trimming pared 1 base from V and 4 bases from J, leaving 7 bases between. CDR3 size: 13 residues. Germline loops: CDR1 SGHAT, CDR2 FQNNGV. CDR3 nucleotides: TGTGCCAGCAGCTTAGGTCAATTCTATGGCTACACCTTC. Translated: CASSLGQFYGYTF.

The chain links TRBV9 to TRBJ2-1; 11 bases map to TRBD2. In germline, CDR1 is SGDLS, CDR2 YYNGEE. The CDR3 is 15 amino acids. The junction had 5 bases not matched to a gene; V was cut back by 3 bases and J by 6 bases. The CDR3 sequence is CASSALAGDLNEQFF. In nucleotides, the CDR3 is TGTGCCAGCAGCGCACTAGCGGGGGACCTCAATGAGCAGTTCTTC.

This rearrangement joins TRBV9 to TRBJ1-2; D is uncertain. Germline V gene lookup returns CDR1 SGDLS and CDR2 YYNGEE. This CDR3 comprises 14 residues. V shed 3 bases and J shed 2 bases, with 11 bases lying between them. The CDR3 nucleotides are TGTGCCAGCAGCGGCCTGGGAGGAAACTATGGCTACACCTTC. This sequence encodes CASSGLGGNYGYTF.

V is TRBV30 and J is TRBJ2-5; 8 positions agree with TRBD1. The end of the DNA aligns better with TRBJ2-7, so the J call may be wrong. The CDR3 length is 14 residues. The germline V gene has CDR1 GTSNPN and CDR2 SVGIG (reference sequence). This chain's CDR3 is CAWSPGTGTAEQYF. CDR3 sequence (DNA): TGTGCCTGGAGTCCCGGGACAGGTACCGCCGAGCAGTACTTC.

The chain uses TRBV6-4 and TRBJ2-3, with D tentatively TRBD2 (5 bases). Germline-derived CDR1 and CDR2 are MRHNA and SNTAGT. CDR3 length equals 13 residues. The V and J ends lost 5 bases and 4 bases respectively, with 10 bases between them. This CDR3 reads CASSLDGADTQYF. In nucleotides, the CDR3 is TGTGCCAGCAGTCTTGACGGGGCAGATACGCAGTATTTT.

The CDR3 protein is CASSPAGNTEAFF. CDR3 nucleotide sequence: TGTGCCAGCTCACCGGCCGGGAACACTGAAGCTTTCTTT. The chain has TRBV18 and TRBJ1-1; D is unresolved. Deletions cut 3 bases from V and 1 base from J, with 6 bases between. The germline V gene has CDR1 KGHSH and CDR2 LQKENI. This CDR3 has 13 amino acids.

The CDR3 loop is CASSPSGSGGAGELFF. CDR3 bases: TGCGCCAGCAGCCCCTCCGGTAGCGGGGGGGCTGGTGAGCTGTTTTTT. The chain uses TRBV5-1 and TRBJ2-2; 11 nucleotides line up with TRBD2. The V gene end was trimmed by 4 bases and the J gene end by 11 bases; junction bases not matched to a gene: 13. Looked up from germline, CDR1 is SGHRS and CDR2 is YFSETQ. This CDR3 is 16 amino acids long.

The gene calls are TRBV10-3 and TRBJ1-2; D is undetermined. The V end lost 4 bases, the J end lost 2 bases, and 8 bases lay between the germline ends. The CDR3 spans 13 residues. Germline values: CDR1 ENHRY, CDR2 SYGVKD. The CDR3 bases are TGTGCCATCAGTGTCCAGGAAAACTATGGCTACACCTTC. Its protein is CAISVQENYGYTF.

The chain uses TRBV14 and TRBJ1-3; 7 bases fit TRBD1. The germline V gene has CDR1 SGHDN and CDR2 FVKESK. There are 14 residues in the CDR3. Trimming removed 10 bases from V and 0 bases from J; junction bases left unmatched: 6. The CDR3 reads CANTQGGSGNTIYF. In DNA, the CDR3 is TGTGCCAATACTCAGGGGGGCTCTGGAAACACCATATATTTT.

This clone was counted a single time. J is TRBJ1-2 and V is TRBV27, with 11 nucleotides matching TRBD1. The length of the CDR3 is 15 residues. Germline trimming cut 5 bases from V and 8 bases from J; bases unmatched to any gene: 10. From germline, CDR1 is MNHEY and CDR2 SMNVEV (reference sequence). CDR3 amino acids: CASSPGQGATLGYTF. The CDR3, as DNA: TGTGCCAGCAGTCCCGGACAGGGGGCGACTTTGGGCTACACCTTC.

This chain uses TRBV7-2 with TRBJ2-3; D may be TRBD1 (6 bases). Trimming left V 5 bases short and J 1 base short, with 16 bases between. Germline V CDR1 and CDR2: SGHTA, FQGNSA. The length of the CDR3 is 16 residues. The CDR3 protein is CASSPKWGRGTDTQYF. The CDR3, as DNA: TGTGCCAGCAGCCCGAAGTGGGGGCGGGGCACAGATACGCAGTATTTT.

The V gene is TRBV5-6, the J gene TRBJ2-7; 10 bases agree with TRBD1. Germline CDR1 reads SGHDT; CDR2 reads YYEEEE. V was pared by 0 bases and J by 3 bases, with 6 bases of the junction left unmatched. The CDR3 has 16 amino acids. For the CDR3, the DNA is TGTGCCAGCAGCTTGGTGATGACAGGGGGCTACTACGAGCAGTACTTC. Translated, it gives CASSLVMTGGYYEQYF. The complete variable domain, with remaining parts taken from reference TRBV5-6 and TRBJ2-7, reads DAGVTQSPTHLIKTRGQQVTLRCSPKSGHDTVSWYQQALGQGPQFIFQYYEEEERQRGNFPDRFSGHQFPNYSSELNVNALLLGDSALYLCASSLVMTGGYYEQYFGPGTRLTVT.

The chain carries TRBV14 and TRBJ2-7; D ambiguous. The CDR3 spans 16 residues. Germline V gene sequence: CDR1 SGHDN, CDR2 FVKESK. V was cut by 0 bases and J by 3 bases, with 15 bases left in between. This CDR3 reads CASSQDWNKVHYEQYF. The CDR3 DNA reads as TGTGCCAGCAGCCAAGATTGGAACAAAGTCCACTACGAGCAGTACTTC.

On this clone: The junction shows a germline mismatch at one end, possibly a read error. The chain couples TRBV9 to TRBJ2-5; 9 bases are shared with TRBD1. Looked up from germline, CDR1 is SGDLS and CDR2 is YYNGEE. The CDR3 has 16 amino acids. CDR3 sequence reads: CANSAPHRDRAETQYF. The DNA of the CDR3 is TGTGCCAACAGCGCGCCCCATCGGGACAGGGCAGAGACCCAGTACTTC. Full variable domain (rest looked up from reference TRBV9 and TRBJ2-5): DSGVTQTPKHLITATGQRVTLRCSPRSGDLSVYWYQQSLDQGLQFLIQYYNGEERAKGNILERFSAQQFPDLHSELNLSSLELGDSALYFCANSAPHRDRAETQYFGPGTRLLVL.

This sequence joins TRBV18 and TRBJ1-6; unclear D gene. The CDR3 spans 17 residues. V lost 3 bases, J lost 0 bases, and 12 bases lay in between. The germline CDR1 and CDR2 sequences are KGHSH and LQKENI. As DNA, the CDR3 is TGTGCCAGCTCACCTAACGACGGGAGCTCCTATAATTCACCCCTCCACTTT. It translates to CASSPNDGSSYNSPLHF.

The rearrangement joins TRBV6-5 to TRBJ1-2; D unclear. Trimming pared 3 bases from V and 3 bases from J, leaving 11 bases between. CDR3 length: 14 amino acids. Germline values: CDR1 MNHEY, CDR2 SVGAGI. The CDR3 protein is CASSYPGLDYGYTF. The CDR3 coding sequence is TGTGCCAGCAGTTATCCGGGATTGGACTATGGCTACACCTTC.

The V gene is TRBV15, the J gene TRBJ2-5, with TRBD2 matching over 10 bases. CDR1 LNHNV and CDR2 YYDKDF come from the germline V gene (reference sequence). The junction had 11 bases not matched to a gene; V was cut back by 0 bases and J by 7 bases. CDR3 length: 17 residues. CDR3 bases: TGTGCCACCAGCAGAGAGGTAGCGGGGGGCCGATTCGCGACCCAGTACTTC. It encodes CATSREVAGGRFATQYF.

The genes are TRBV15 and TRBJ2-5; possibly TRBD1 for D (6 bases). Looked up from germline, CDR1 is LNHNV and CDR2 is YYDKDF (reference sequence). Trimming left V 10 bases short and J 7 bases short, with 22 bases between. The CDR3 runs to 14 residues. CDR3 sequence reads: CASATINRERTQYF. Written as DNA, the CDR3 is TGTGCCAGCGCGACGATTAACAGGGAGAGGACCCAGTACTTC.

CDR3 nucleotides: TGCGCCAGCAGCTTGGGACAGGCCAAACAAGAGACCCAGTACTTC. It encodes CASSLGQAKQETQYF. The chain uses TRBV5-1 and TRBJ2-5; D is perhaps TRBD1 (6 bases). CDR1 is SGHRS, CDR2 YFSETQ, per germline. With 0 bases removed from V and 2 bases from J, the gap between germline ends came to 11 bases. This CDR3 has 15 residues.

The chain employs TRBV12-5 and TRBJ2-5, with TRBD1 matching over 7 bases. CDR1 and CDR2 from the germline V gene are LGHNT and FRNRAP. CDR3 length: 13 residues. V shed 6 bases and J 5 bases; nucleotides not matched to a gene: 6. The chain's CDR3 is CASGRQGRETQYF. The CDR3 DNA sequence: TGTGCTAGTGGCCGACAGGGCCGTGAGACCCAGTACTTC.

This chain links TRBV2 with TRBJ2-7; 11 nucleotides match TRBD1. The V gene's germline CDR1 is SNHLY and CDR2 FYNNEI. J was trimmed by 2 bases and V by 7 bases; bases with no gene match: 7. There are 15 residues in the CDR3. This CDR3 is CASMRTGGAPYEQYF. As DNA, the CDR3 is TGTGCCAGCATGCGGACAGGGGGCGCCCCCTACGAGCAGTACTTC.

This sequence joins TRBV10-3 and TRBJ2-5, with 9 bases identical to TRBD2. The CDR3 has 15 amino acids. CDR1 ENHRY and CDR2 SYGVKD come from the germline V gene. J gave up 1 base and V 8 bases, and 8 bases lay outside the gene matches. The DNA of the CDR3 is TGTGCCATCGGGGCGGGGGGGCTTGTCCAAGAGACCCAGTACTTC. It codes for CAIGAGGLVQETQYF.